The rows below give T cell receptor beta chains drawn from one sample of a study of regulatory T cells in long-lasting Graves disease. TCRdb called the multiplex PCR reads again in MiXCR, with one record for every CDR3 protein. The sample includes under 800,000 distinct CDR3 sequences, about 15% of them seen just once. These data are also associated with another study on T cells in Graves' hyperthyroidism and ophthalmopathy.

Specimen: peripheral blood mononuclear cells (PBMCs), collected at new diagnosis, from a patient treated with antithyroid drugs. These receptors all come from a woman in her 30s with Graves disease. Both conserved end residues are part of each CDR3. The D gene is left open where the match is weak. The size field is filled for only some rows; it gives once, few, many or a size class.

>TRBV19|TRBJ1-4|few|.|14
TGTGCCAGTAGTACCGATACCTATAATGAAAAACTGTTTTTT
CASSTDTYNEKLFF
>TRBV6-1|TRBJ1-2|many|.|12
TGTGCCACCTCCCTGCGGGAAAAAGGCTACACCTTC
CATSLREKGYTF
>TRBV6-1|TRBJ2-1|.|.|12
TGTGCCAGCAGCTCGTGGGACAATGAGCAGTTCTTC
CASSSWDNEQFF
>TRBV20-1|TRBJ1-6|few|.|16
TGCAGTGCTAGGGACCCTGGGACGGCCGCAATTGGGCCCCTCCACTTT
CSARDPGTAAIGPLHF
>TRBV7-8|TRBJ1-6|many|.|12
TGTGCCAGCAGCTTAGCGCAATCACCCCTCCACTTT
CASSLAQSPLHF
>TRBV5-1|TRBJ2-2|few|.|17
TGCGCCAGCAGCTTGTTATTAGGGCAGGGGAACACCGGGGAGCTGTTTTTT
CASSLLLGQGNTGELFF
>TRBV27|TRBJ2-1|many|TRBD2|15
TGTGCCAGCAGTGATAGAGCGGGAGGTTACAATGAGCAGTTCTTC
CASSDRAGGYNEQFF
>TRBV28|TRBJ2-3|many|TRBD1|15
TGTGCCAGCGGAGATAACCGCAGGGGGCGAGATACGCAGTATTTT
CASGDNRRGRDTQYF
>TRBV2|TRBJ1-1|many|.|15
TGTGCCAGCAGGAAGAGGGATAGCCGATGGACTGAAGCTTTCTTT
CASRKRDSRWTEAFF
>TRBV28|TRBJ2-2|many|TRBD2|15
TGTGCCAGCAGTCGACTAGCGGTAAACACCGGGGAGCTGTTTTTT
CASSRLAVNTGELFF
>TRBV29-1|TRBJ2-1|many|.|13
TGCAGCGGCACGGAGTTGGCCTACAATGAGCAGTTCTTC
CSGTELAYNEQFF
>TRBV7-9|TRBJ2-1|many|TRBD2|15
TGTGCCAGCAGCCCGCTGGCGGGAGGGCCTAATGAGCAGTTCTTC
CASSPLAGGPNEQFF
>TRBV20-1|TRBJ2-6|few|.|17
TGCAGTGCTAGAGATTTCGAGGGTACAAGTGGGGCCAACGTCCTGACTTTC
CSARDFEGTSGANVLTF
>TRBV18|TRBJ2-7|.|.|12
TGTGCCAACTCACCGGGTCCGGACGAGCAGTACTTC
CANSPGPDEQYF
>TRBV28|TRBJ2-5|.|TRBD1|15
TGTGCCAGCAGTTCGATCTGGACAGGGACGGAGACCCAGTACTTC
CASSSIWTGTETQYF
>TRBV6-1|TRBJ1-3|.|TRBD1|14
TGTGCCAGCAAGTGGACAGGGGCGTACGACACCATATATTTT
CASKWTGAYDTIYF
>TRBV20-1|TRBJ1-5|few|.|14
TGCAGTGCTAGAGATCTGGGGGATAGTCAGCCCCAGCATTTT
CSARDLGDSQPQHF
>TRBV30|TRBJ2-1|few|TRBD2|16
TGTGCCTGGAGTCACGGACTAGCGGGAGGGCCCGATGAGCAGTTCTTC
CAWSHGLAGGPDEQFF
>TRBV3-1|TRBJ1-1|many|.|17
TGTGCCAGCAGCCAAGATGGCAGGGGCCTCATGAACACTGAAGCTTTCTTT
CASSQDGRGLMNTEAFF
>TRBV15|TRBJ1-4|.|.|19
TGTGCCACCAGCAGTGAACGCGTAACCGGGGGTTGGGGTAATGAAAAACTGTTTTTT
CATSSERVTGGWGNEKLFF
>TRBV28|TRBJ1-2|many|.|13
TGTGCCACTTTTTTACGCCCTCCTTATGGCTACACCTTC
CATFLRPPYGYTF
>TRBV28|TRBJ1-1|many|.|13
TGTGCCAGCAGAGGTGGCTGGAACACTGAAGCTTTCTTT
CASRGGWNTEAFF
>TRBV5-4|TRBJ2-2|.|.|14
TGTGCCAGCAGCGTTACAGGGAAAACCGGGGAGCTGTTTTTT
CASSVTGKTGELFF
>TRBV5-8|TRBJ2-4|few|.|10
TGTGCCAGCAGCTTGGGGCTCCTGTACTTC
CASSLGLLYF
>TRBV29-1|TRBJ2-1|few|.|16
TGCAGCGTTGAAGAATATGAAGAGGGCCGGGGAGATGAGCAGTTCTTC
CSVEEYEEGRGDEQFF
>TRBV9|TRBJ1-1|.|.|14
TGTGCCAGCAGCGTAGATTCAGGATCACTAAAAACTTTCTTT
CASSVDSGSLKTFF
>TRBV16|TRBJ1-1|many|.|12
TGTGCCAGCAGCCAATCATTGGGGGTGGCTTTCTTT
CASSQSLGVAFF
>TRBV2|TRBJ2-1|many|.|12
TGTGCCAGCAACTCGGTCGACAATGAGCAGTTCTTC
CASNSVDNEQFF
>TRBV5-1|TRBJ2-5|.|TRBD2|16
TGCGCCAGCAGCCCCCCCCTTGGGCGGGGAGGGGAGACCCAGTACTTC
CASSPPLGRGGETQYF
>TRBV28|TRBJ2-7|many|.|14
TGTGCCAGCAGTTTAGTACAGGCTGGGGCCGAGCAGTACTTC
CASSLVQAGAEQYF
>TRBV30|TRBJ1-1|many|.|13
TGTGCCTGGAGGGGGCCGGGGGCCACTGAAGCTTTCTTT
CAWRGPGATEAFF
>TRBV2|TRBJ1-5|many|.|16
TGTGCCAGCAGTGATATAGGACGGAGATCCTATCAGCCCCAGCATTTT
CASSDIGRRSYQPQHF
>TRBV5-1|TRBJ2-1|.|TRBD1|16
TGCGCCAGCAGACCCCGACAGGGTGACTCCTACAATGAGCAGTTCTTC
CASRPRQGDSYNEQFF
>TRBV9|TRBJ1-4|.|.|14
TGTGCCAGCAGCGTCGAGACAGGAAATGAAAAACTGTTTTTT
CASSVETGNEKLFF
>TRBV19|TRBJ2-7|few|.|15
TGTGCCAGTAGTATTAGAAGCCGTGGATCCTACGAGCAGTACTTC
CASSIRSRGSYEQYF
>TRBV18|TRBJ2-2|.|TRBD2|16
TGTGCCAGCTCACGGGGACTAGAGGATTTATCCGGGGAGCTGTTTTTT
CASSRGLEDLSGELFF
>TRBV28|TRBJ2-7|many|TRBD2|12
TGTGCCAGCAGCGAGCGGGGGGGTGAGCAGTACTTC
CASSERGGEQYF
>TRBV28|TRBJ1-5|many|.|14
TGTGCCAGCTCAGTGGGAGGTGTCAGTCAGCCCCAGCATTTT
CASSVGGVSQPQHF
>TRBV3-1|TRBJ2-5|.|.|15
TGTGCCAGCAGCACCCCGCGGGACTCGGGGGAGACCCAGTACTTC
CASSTPRDSGETQYF
>TRBV19|TRBJ1-1|.|TRBD1|14
TGTGCCAGTAGTATCCAGGGGGGGTTCACTGAAGCTTTCTTT
CASSIQGGFTEAFF
>TRBV20-1|TRBJ2-1|.|TRBD2|17
TGCAGTGCTAAACCGACTAGCGGGAGGAGGTCCTACAATGAGCAGTTCTTC
CSAKPTSGRRSYNEQFF
>TRBV10-3|TRBJ1-4|many|.|12
TGTGCCATCTCCGGATTGGGCGAAAAACTGTTTTTT
CAISGLGEKLFF
>TRBV7-2|TRBJ2-2|few|.|15
TGTGCCAGCAGCTCGGCTAGCGTAGGCACCGGGGAGCTGTTTTTT
CASSSASVGTGELFF
>TRBV29-1|TRBJ2-2|.|.|12
TGCAGCGTTGGGGTCTATACCGGGGAGCTGTTTTTT
CSVGVYTGELFF
>TRBV7-3|TRBJ2-2|many|.|17
TGTGCCAGCAGCTTAGGGATGGAGAGGGAGTACGGCGGGGAGCTGTTTTTT
CASSLGMEREYGGELFF
>TRBV6-4|TRBJ2-3|.|TRBD1|15
TGTGCCAGCCGCCGACAGGGGTTTGGTACAGATACGCAGTATTTT
CASRRQGFGTDTQYF
>TRBV7-9|TRBJ2-5|many|TRBD1|15
TGTGCCAGCAGCTTAAGGACAGGTCCGACGGAGACCCAGTACTTC
CASSLRTGPTETQYF
>TRBV11-1|TRBJ2-3|.|TRBD2|16
TGTGCCAGCAGCAGAACCGGGACTACGAGCACAGATACGCAGTATTTT
CASSRTGTTSTDTQYF
>TRBV28|TRBJ2-6|.|.|16
TGTGCCAGCAGTTCCCTTCCCAACTCTGGGGCCAACGTCCTGACTTTC
CASSSLPNSGANVLTF